These 30 T cell receptor beta chains were sequenced from one sample in a study of regulatory T cells. Findings and limits, study-wide: Hydrophobic residues at CDR3 positions 6 and 7 were enriched in conventional CD4+ T cells of CD3G-deficient patients.

The antigens for these receptors are not known. The primer mix had 52 TRBV and 13 TRBJ primers. TCRdb's copy holds only in-frame clones and misses some; the assay was immunoSEQ multiplex PCR. This sample has 30,000 to 40,000 clones; around nine tenths occur once, and the top ten carry over 2%. The sequencing sample was made of conventional CD4+ T cells sorted from blood. The source is a person aged 18 to 30 with CD3G deficiency.

V usage is TRBV7-9 and J usage is TRBJ2-7; tentative D call: TRBD2 (5 bases). Per the germline V gene, CDR1 is SEHNR and CDR2 is FQNEAQ (reference sequence). CDR3 length equals 13 residues. Trimming left V 1 base short and J 7 bases short, with 11 bases between. The CDR3 nucleotides are TGTGCCAGCAGCTTAGGGACTGCCAGGGAGCAGTACTTC. Its translation: CASSLGTAREQYF.

This chain links TRBV28 with TRBJ1-2; no clear D gene. Trimming removed 4 bases from V and 1 base from J, with 7 bases in between. Per the germline V gene, CDR1 is MDHEN and CDR2 is SYDVKM. This CDR3 is built from 13 residues. CDR3 loop: CASSSGSNYGYTF. In DNA form, the CDR3 reads TGTGCCAGCAGTTCCGGGAGTAACTATGGCTACACCTTC.

J is TRBJ2-1 and V is TRBV19, with TRBD2 matching over 12 bases. Germline CDR1 is LNHDA and CDR2 is SQIVND (reference sequence). CDR3 length: 15 residues. V shed 4 bases and J 7 bases; nucleotides not matched to a gene: 5. The CDR3: CASSTRTSGMNEQFF. CDR3 in DNA: TGTGCCAGTAGTACTAGGACTAGCGGGATGAATGAGCAGTTCTTC.

The J gene is TRBJ1-1, the V gene TRBV28, with 8 bases aligning to TRBD1. Germline V gene sequence: CDR1 MDHEN, CDR2 SYDVKM. V trimming: 6 bases; J trimming: 5 bases; junction bases outside the gene matches: 8. The length of the CDR3 is 14 residues. CDR3 sequence: CASSRRQGRTEAFF. In nucleotides, the CDR3 is TGTGCCAGCAGCAGGAGACAGGGGAGAACTGAAGCTTTCTTT.

The J gene is TRBJ1-1, the V gene TRBV5-1; D is perhaps TRBD1 (5 bases). The CDR3 contains 13 residues. Trimming shortened V by 5 bases and J by 8 bases, and 16 bases separated the two germline ends. Germline-derived CDR1 and CDR2 are SGHRS and YFSETQ. The CDR3 here is CASRIGTHSEAFF. CDR3 nucleotides: TGCGCCAGCAGAATCGGGACTCACTCCGAAGCTTTCTTT.

This chain connects TRBV5-1 to TRBJ2-5; 8 bases are a match to TRBD1. The CDR3 has 13 residues. The J segment lost 5 bases and the V segment lost 4 bases, leaving 4 bases of the junction unmatched. Germline CDR1 SGHRS, CDR2 YFSETQ. The CDR3 sequence: CASSGQGRETQYF. The CDR3 DNA follows: TGCGCCAGCAGCGGACAGGGTCGGGAGACCCAGTACTTC.

The chain recombines TRBV11-3 with TRBJ2-3; the D is unclear. The CDR3 is 12 amino acids. Trimming took off 3 bases at V and 4 bases at J, with 5 bases between the two ends. Germline lookup yields CDR1 SGHNT and CDR2 YENEEA. The chain's CDR3 is CASSFRSDTQYF. The CDR3 DNA is TGTGCCAGCAGCTTTCGCTCAGATACGCAGTATTTT.

The chain uses TRBV28 and TRBJ2-7; 9 positions match TRBD2. The V gene's germline CDR1 is MDHEN and CDR2 SYDVKM. CDR3 length equals 14 residues. The V segment lost 2 bases and the J segment 2 bases; nucleotides outside the gene matches: 1. The CDR3 sequence is CASSLVAGAYEQYF. The DNA of the CDR3 is TGTGCCAGCAGTTTAGTAGCGGGAGCCTACGAGCAGTACTTC.

The chain uses TRBV6-1 and TRBJ2-7; D is uncertain. Trimming took off 5 bases at V and 1 base at J, with 9 bases between the two ends. Per the germline V gene, CDR1 is MNHNS and CDR2 is SASEGT. CDR3 size: 13 residues. The CDR3 DNA reads as TGTGCCAGCAGTCCTACCCCGTCCTACGAGCAGTACTTC. It codes for CASSPTPSYEQYF.

Comment on this clone: The same CDR3 is also encoded by other DNA sequences in this sample. This sequence joins TRBV29-1 and TRBJ2-1; 7 bases are a match to TRBD2. V was clipped by 1 base and J by 8 bases; unmatched bases: 8. The CDR3 is 14 amino acids. The germline gives CDR1 SQVTM, CDR2 ANQGSEA. CDR3 sequence (DNA): TGCAGCGTTGAAGGGACTAGTCTGGGGGATGAGCAGTTCTTC. Its protein is CSVEGTSLGDEQFF.

A remark on this clone: The junction differs from germline at one of its ends, possibly a read error. The chain employs TRBV28 and TRBJ2-7; no firm D call. Germline V gene data show CDR1 as MDHEN and CDR2 as SYDVKM. The CDR3 totals 12 residues. CDR3: CASTSPGRPIVF. The CDR3 region has the DNA TGTGCCAGCACAAGTCCCGGTCGCCCAATTGTCTTC.

This clone came up once. V usage is TRBV7-2 and J usage is TRBJ1-5, with TRBD1 as a possible D gene (5 bases). V lost 1 base and J lost 6, with 7 bases in between. Germline values: CDR1 SGHTA, CDR2 FQGNSA. The CDR3 contains 13 residues. CDR3 in amino acids: CASSLDGGQPQHF. CDR3 nucleotide sequence: TGTGCCAGCAGCTTAGACGGGGGTCAGCCCCAGCATTTT. The variable domain in full, completed from reference TRBV7-2 and TRBJ1-5, reads GAGVSQSPSNKVTEKGKDVELRCDPISGHTALYWYRQSLGQGLEFLIYFQGNSAPDKSGLPSDRFSAERTGGSVSTLTIQRTQQEDSAVYLCASSLDGGQPQHFGDGTRLSIL.

The chain employs TRBV10-3 and TRBJ2-3; the D is unclear. Trimming took off 3 bases at V and 0 bases at J, with 10 bases between the two ends. There are 15 residues in the CDR3. Germline V gene sequence: CDR1 ENHRY, CDR2 SYGVKD. The CDR3 DNA reads TGTGCCATCAGTGACCCGGACCGGAGCACAGATACGCAGTATTTT. The encoded protein is CAISDPDRSTDTQYF.

The V call is TRBV6-1, the J call TRBJ1-1; D is uncertain. Germline assignment: CDR1 MNHNS and CDR2 SASEGT. The CDR3 spans 12 residues. The V end was cut by 3 bases, the J end by 9 bases, with 11 bases between. The CDR3 sequence is CASSEGSMKAFF. CDR3 nucleotide sequence: TGTGCCAGCAGTGAGGGGTCAATGAAAGCTTTCTTT.

V is TRBV6-1 and J is TRBJ2-7; a weak D match, TRBD2 (6 bases). From germline, CDR1 is MNHNS and CDR2 SASEGT. The CDR3 covers 14 residues. Trimming removed 4 bases at V and 5 bases at J, with 15 bases between. CDR3 DNA: TGTGCCAGCAGTGCTGGCGGAGGCGGGAACGAGCAGTACTTC. Protein product: CASSAGGGGNEQYF.

The V and J genes are TRBV28 and TRBJ2-1; D is unclear. Germline V gene lookup returns CDR1 MDHEN and CDR2 SYDVKM. The V and J ends lost 5 bases and 4 bases respectively, with 9 bases between them. This CDR3 is built from 13 residues. This CDR3 reads CASSHRSYNEQFF. In DNA form, the CDR3 reads TGTGCCAGCAGTCACCGGTCATACAATGAGCAGTTCTTC.

This clone was found a few times. The chain couples TRBV7-9 to TRBJ1-3, with D possibly being TRBD1 (5 bases). The V gene's germline CDR1 is SEHNR and CDR2 FQNEAQ (reference sequence). The CDR3 consists of 15 residues. V was shortened by 5 bases and J by 0 bases, with 11 bases between the two germline ends. The CDR3 DNA reads TGTGCCAGCAGCCCGGGACCAAGCTCTGGAAACACCATATATTTT. Translating it yields CASSPGPSSGNTIYF.

This clone showed up just once. The chain links TRBV28 to TRBJ2-1; D remains unclear. Germline V gene data show CDR1 as MDHEN and CDR2 as SYDVKM. The CDR3 has 13 residues. The ends were cut back, 3 bases at V and 0 bases at J, with 3 bases in the middle. The CDR3 region has the DNA TGTGCCAGCAGTTTGAACTCCTACAATGAGCAGTTCTTC. Its protein is CASSLNSYNEQFF. The whole variable domain, filled in from reference TRBV28 and TRBJ2-1, reads DVKVTQSSRYLVKRTGEKVFLECVQDMDHENMFWYRQDPGLGLRLIYFSYDVKMKEKGDIPEGYSVSREKKERFSLILESASTNQTSMYLCASSLNSYNEQFFGPGTRLTVL.

The gene calls are TRBV28 and TRBJ1-1; D is undetermined. This CDR3 is built from 13 residues. Germline lookup yields CDR1 MDHEN and CDR2 SYDVKM. Trimming cost V 2 bases and J 6 bases, with 10 bases left between them. DNA of the CDR3: TGTGCCAGCAGTTTAGGCCTAATGGCTGAAGCTTTCTTT. Translation gives CASSLGLMAEAFF.

This sequence joins TRBV19 and TRBJ2-1; D remains unclear. V was pared by 3 bases and J by 4 bases, with 10 bases between. Germline CDR1 is LNHDA and CDR2 is SQIVND (reference sequence). The CDR3 spans 14 residues. CDR3 region: CASSITADYNEQFF. Written as DNA, the CDR3 is TGTGCCAGTAGTATCACGGCCGATTACAATGAGCAGTTCTTC.

V gene TRBV18 combines with J gene TRBJ2-7; no definite D call. The CDR3 is made up of 13 amino acids. Germline V CDR1 and CDR2: KGHSH, LQKENI. V dropped 6 bases and J dropped 7 bases, with 16 bases sitting between them. The CDR3: CASSPRTLGEQYF. Here the CDR3 DNA reads TGTGCCAGCTCCCCCAGAACCCTTGGGGAGCAGTACTTC.

J is TRBJ2-5 and V is TRBV18, with 7 bases identical to TRBD1. This CDR3 is 15 amino acids long. Germline V lookup: CDR1 KGHSH, CDR2 LQKENI. With 0 bases clipped from V and 8 bases from J, the junction kept 9 bases outside the gene matches. The chain's CDR3 is CASSPPRQGIITQYF. CDR3 nucleotides: TGTGCCAGCTCACCACCCAGACAGGGTATAATAACCCAGTACTTC.

This rearrangement joins TRBV19 to TRBJ2-2; tentatively, D is TRBD1 (6 bases). The length of the CDR3 is 16 residues. Germline assignment: CDR1 LNHDA and CDR2 SQIVND (reference sequence). V was trimmed by 5 bases and J by 1 base, leaving 14 bases between them. CDR3 sequence (DNA): TGTGCCAGTAGTCCTCGGACAGCGAGGAACACCGGGGAGCTGTTTTTT. Protein: CASSPRTARNTGELFF.

The V gene is TRBV7-9, the J gene TRBJ2-5, with D perhaps TRBD2 (6 bases). V lost 2 bases, J lost 5 bases, and 9 bases lay in between. Germline V gene lookup returns CDR1 SEHNR and CDR2 FQNEAQ (reference sequence). The CDR3 extends over 13 amino acids. CDR3 loop: CASSLRGMETQYF. CDR3 nucleotide sequence: TGTGCCAGCAGCTTACGGGGGATGGAGACCCAGTACTTC.

This clone was counted a single time. This chain links TRBV28 with TRBJ2-7; maybe TRBD2 (6 bases). V was cut by 6 bases and J by 3 bases, with 18 bases left in between. Germline V gene sequence: CDR1 MDHEN, CDR2 SYDVKM. This CDR3 region has 15 residues. CDR3 nucleotides: TGTGCCAGCAGCCCGAGGAACCCGACTAGCTACGAGCAGTACTTC. Its protein product is CASSPRNPTSYEQYF.

The CDR3 DNA sequence: TGTGCCAGCAGTGGCGGGACAGGGGCCTACAATGAGCAGTTCTTC. Its protein product is CASSGGTGAYNEQFF. The gene calls are TRBV6-1 and TRBJ2-1; 10 positions agree with TRBD1. CDR1 and CDR2 from the germline V gene are MNHNS and SASEGT. V was clipped by 4 bases and J by 2 bases; unmatched bases: 2. The CDR3 is made up of 15 amino acids.

The chain links TRBV6-4 to TRBJ1-3; TRBD1 matches at 7 bases. The CDR3 extends over 21 amino acids. The V and J ends lost 2 bases and 3 bases, in that order; junction bases with no gene match: 22. Germline CDR1 and CDR2: MRHNA and SNTAGT. CDR3 residues: CASSDGPPSDPQGEVGNTIYF. Written as DNA, the CDR3 is TGTGCCAGCAGTGACGGTCCGCCCTCCGACCCCCAGGGGGAGGTTGGAAACACCATATATTTT.

CDR3 nucleotides: TGTGCCAGCAGAGGAAGCGGGAGGGCCGCGCAGTATTTT. This gives the protein CASRGSGRAAQYF. The chain uses TRBV6-6 and TRBJ2-3; 10 nucleotides align to TRBD2. CDR1 and CDR2 (germline): MNHNY, SVGAGI (reference sequence). The CDR3 sequence is 13 residues long. V lost 6 bases and J lost 10; bases outside the gene matches: 7.

The CDR3 DNA reads as TGTGCCAGCAGTCAAAATTCCTTGGGGGAGCAGTACTTC. Translated: CASSQNSLGEQYF. The chain employs TRBV6-6 and TRBJ2-7, with D unresolved. Deletions cut 5 bases from V and 7 bases from J, with 15 bases between. Germline V lookup: CDR1 MNHNY, CDR2 SVGAGI (reference sequence). The CDR3 loop spans 13 amino acids.

The gene calls are TRBV18 and TRBJ2-3; TRBD2 aligns across 12 bases. V lost 0 bases and J lost 5; bases outside the gene matches: 9. The CDR3 is made up of 18 amino acids. CDR1 is KGHSH and CDR2 is LQKENI in the germline V gene. The CDR3 reads CASSPPWRLAGVKDTQYF. For the CDR3, the DNA is TGTGCCAGCTCACCACCGTGGCGACTAGCGGGAGTGAAAGATACGCAGTATTTT.